The 23 T cell receptor beta chains given below trace back to one sample, sequenced in a study of blood T cell repertoires in COVID-19. TCRdb's table, derived via immunoSEQ multiplex PCR, lists solely in-frame clones and lacks some. The table records roughly 250,000 clones, roughly nine tenths of them present only once. The sequencing sample was made of peripheral blood. Receptors were obtained from a woman aged 30 to 39 with COVID-19, enrolled during active disease.

This sequence joins TRBV29-1 and TRBJ1-1, with D unresolved. Germline values: CDR1 SQVTM, CDR2 ANQGSEA. The length of the CDR3 is 13 residues. Trimming took off 2 bases at V and 4 bases at J, with 11 bases between the two ends. In nucleotides, the CDR3 is TGCAGCGTTGAATCCGGGGTCGTCACTGAAGCTTTCTTT. Translation: CSVESGVVTEAFF.

The chain carries TRBV11-2 and TRBJ2-7; 15 nucleotides match TRBD2. J gave up 6 bases and V 5 bases, and 5 bases lay outside the gene matches. Germline CDR1 SGHAT, CDR2 FQNNGV. There are 15 residues in the CDR3. For the CDR3, the DNA is TGTGCCAGCAGCCCGGGACTAGCGGGGGGAGGCGAGCAGTACTTC. Translating it yields CASSPGLAGGGEQYF.

The genes are TRBV3-1 (or the pseudogene TRBV3-2) and TRBJ1-6; D possibly corresponds to TRBD1 (5 bases). Trimming took off 4 bases at V and 6 bases at J, with 13 bases between the two ends. The CDR3 runs to 15 residues. CDR1 is LGHDT and CDR2 is YNNKEL in the germline V gene (reference sequence). The CDR3 nucleotides are TGTGCCAGCAGCCTGTGGGGGGAGGGTAATTCACCCCTCCACTTT. Translating it yields CASSLWGEGNSPLHF.

The chain carries TRBV7-9 and TRBJ1-2, with D possibly being TRBD1 (6 bases). Germline V gene data show CDR1 as SEHNR and CDR2 as FQNEAQ (reference sequence). The CDR3 has 15 residues. Deletions cut 7 bases from V and 6 bases from J, with 21 bases between. The CDR3 DNA is TGTGCCAGCACCCACAGGGCAGGGAAATATGATGGCTACACCTTC. Its translation is CASTHRAGKYDGYTF.

The rearrangement uses TRBV30 and TRBJ2-1, with unresolved D. Trimming left V 1 base short and J 13 bases short, with 17 bases between. Looked up from germline, CDR1 is GTSNPN and CDR2 is SVGIG (reference sequence). The CDR3 covers 13 residues. The CDR3 region is CAWSASTSGRQFF. For the CDR3, the DNA is TGTGCCTGGAGTGCAAGTACCTCGGGTAGACAGTTCTTC.

In this sample, this clone turned up once. The chain carries TRBV27 and TRBJ2-5; possibly TRBD1 for D (5 bases). Germline CDR1 and CDR2: MNHEY and SMNVEV (reference sequence). The CDR3 runs to 14 residues. V lost 5 bases and J lost 1, with 11 bases in between. The CDR3 loop reads CASSRLGAQETQYF. Here the CDR3 DNA reads TGTGCCAGCAGTCGCCTTGGGGCCCAAGAGACCCAGTACTTC.

The chain is built from TRBV19 and TRBJ1-1; D uncertain. Per the germline V gene, CDR1 is LNHDA and CDR2 is SQIVND (reference sequence). The germline V and J ends were trimmed by 8 bases and 1 base, with 17 bases remaining between them. The CDR3 totals 15 residues. CDR3 amino acids: CASDSPNTGNTEAFF. CDR3 nucleotide sequence: TGTGCCAGTGATAGCCCAAACACTGGGAACACTGAAGCTTTCTTT.

This sequence joins TRBV27 and TRBJ2-7, with D maybe TRBD1 (7 bases). CDR1 and CDR2 (germline): MNHEY, SMNVEV (reference sequence). The CDR3 length is 15 residues. V dropped 0 bases and J dropped 4 bases, with 13 bases sitting between them. CDR3 in DNA: TGTGCCAGCAGTTTATCGCAGGGGGGCCTATACGAGCAGTACTTC. It encodes CASSLSQGGLYEQYF.

The chain links TRBV13 to TRBJ2-5; D not certain. The CDR3 spans 14 residues. Germline CDR1 and CDR2: PRHDT and FYEKMQ (reference sequence). V was cut by 0 bases and J by 5 bases, with 10 bases left in between. For the CDR3, the DNA is TGTGCCAGCAGCTTAGGCCTCGGGTGGGAGACCCAGTACTTC. Its protein product is CASSLGLGWETQYF. The full variable domain, its missing parts supplied by reference TRBV13 and TRBJ2-5, is AAGVIQSPRHLIKEKRETATLKCYPIPRHDTVYWYQQGPGQDPQFLISFYEKMQSDKGSIPDRFSAQQFSDYHSELNMSSLELGDSALYFCASSLGLGWETQYFGPGTRLLVL.

The chain couples TRBV27 to TRBJ1-4; possibly TRBD1 for D (5 bases). CDR1 and CDR2 from the germline V gene are MNHEY and SMNVEV (reference sequence). Trimming shortened V by 6 bases and J by 4 bases, and 15 bases separated the two germline ends. CDR3 length: 15 amino acids. The CDR3 protein is CASSYDSPGNEKLFF. The DNA for the CDR3 is TGTGCCAGCAGCTACGACAGCCCGGGTAATGAAAAACTGTTTTTT.

CDR3 in DNA: TGTGCCAGCAGCCGCGACAGGACTAATTCACCCCTCCACTTT. This encodes CASSRDRTNSPLHF. The chain uses TRBV2 and TRBJ1-6, with D possibly matching TRBD1 (6 bases). CDR1 SNHLY and CDR2 FYNNEI come from the germline V gene. This CDR3 has 14 amino acids. Trimming left V 6 bases short and J 6 bases short, with 12 bases between.

The rearrangement links TRBV10-2 to TRBJ2-2, with a tentative D call TRBD1 (5 bases). The CDR3 totals 12 residues. Trimming pared 11 bases from V and 4 bases from J, leaving 11 bases between. Germline CDR1 is WSHSY and CDR2 is SAAADI. The CDR3 bases are TGCGCCGCCACAGGAACCACCGGGGAGCTGTTTTTT. It encodes CAATGTTGELFF.

This clone came up a few times. The V gene is TRBV5-1, the J gene TRBJ2-3; 7 nucleotides align to TRBD2. CDR3 length: 16 amino acids. V lost 0 bases, J lost 2 bases, and 6 bases stayed unmatched. Germline CDR1 reads SGHRS; CDR2 reads YFSETQ. As DNA, the CDR3 is TGCGCCAGCAGCTTGGGTAGCGGGTCTTTCACAGATACGCAGTATTTT. It codes for CASSLGSGSFTDTQYF.

This sequence joins TRBV19 and TRBJ1-1, with TRBD1 matching over 8 bases. CDR3 size: 13 residues. CDR1 LNHDA and CDR2 SQIVND come from the germline V gene (reference sequence). V was clipped by 3 bases and J by 6 bases; unmatched bases: 3. The CDR3, as DNA: TGTGCCAGTAGTATCGACAGGGGTGCTGAAGCTTTCTTT. Translation gives CASSIDRGAEAFF. Complete variable domain (other parts from reference TRBV19 and TRBJ1-1): DGGITQSPKYLFRKEGQNVTLSCEQNLNHDAMYWYRQDPGQGLRLIYYSQIVNDFQKGDIAEGYSVSREKKESFPLTVTSAQKNPTAFYLCASSIDRGAEAFFGQGTRLTVV.

The J gene is TRBJ2-3, the V gene TRBV18; TRBD1 might be the D (5 bases). The CDR3 has 16 amino acids. V gave up 6 bases and J gave up 1 base, with 17 bases separating them. CDR1 is KGHSH and CDR2 is LQKENI in the germline V gene. CDR3 nucleotide sequence: TGTGCCAGCTCGTACCCAGGGTCCCTTCGCACAGATACGCAGTATTTT. Its protein product is CASSYPGSLRTDTQYF.

The chain joins TRBV6-5 to TRBJ1-1, with D maybe TRBD1 (6 bases). There are 15 residues in the CDR3. Germline V gene data show CDR1 as MNHEY and CDR2 as SVGAGI. V was trimmed by 0 bases and J by 3 bases, leaving 11 bases between them. The CDR3: CASSYSRTAHTEAFF. CDR3 in DNA: TGTGCCAGCAGTTACTCGAGGACAGCACACACTGAAGCTTTCTTT.

The chain employs TRBV2 and TRBJ2-7; 9 bases map to TRBD2. V was pared by 0 bases and J by 4 bases, with 4 bases of the junction left unmatched. CDR1 and CDR2 from the germline V gene are SNHLY and FYNNEI. This CDR3 is built from 15 residues. The CDR3 here is CASSEAGLAGYEQYF. The CDR3 region has the DNA TGTGCCAGCAGTGAAGCAGGTCTAGCGGGATACGAGCAGTACTTC.

J is TRBJ2-5 and V is TRBV7-2; 8 positions match TRBD2. Germline lookup yields CDR1 SGHTA and CDR2 FQGNSA. Trimming removed 6 bases from V and 5 bases from J; junction bases left unmatched: 14. The CDR3 is 16 amino acids. The CDR3 reads CASSFPGGRRMETQYF. The CDR3 DNA follows: TGTGCCAGCAGTTTCCCGGGAGGGCGTAGGATGGAGACCCAGTACTTC.

This chain connects TRBV5-1 to TRBJ1-3; D gene uncertain. Looked up from germline, CDR1 is SGHRS and CDR2 is YFSETQ. This CDR3 spans 14 amino acids. V was pared by 0 bases and J by 4 bases, with 8 bases between. CDR3 sequence reads: CASSLGHRGNTIYF. The DNA of the CDR3 is TGCGCCAGCAGCTTGGGACATCGCGGAAACACCATATATTTT.

The chain employs TRBV4-1 and TRBJ1-5; 8 bases fit TRBD1. This CDR3 has 16 amino acids. CDR1 is MGHRA, CDR2 YSYEKL, per germline. With 1 base clipped from V and 7 bases from J, the junction kept 9 bases outside the gene matches. CDR3: CASSQGTGSGWQPQHF. Written as DNA, the CDR3 is TGCGCCAGCAGCCAAGGGACAGGGTCAGGTTGGCAGCCCCAGCATTTT.

This chain connects TRBV3-1 (or the pseudogene TRBV3-2) to TRBJ1-3, with TRBD1 identical over 8 bases. Trimming cost V 1 base and J 4 bases; bases outside gene matches: 6. The CDR3 runs to 16 residues. The V gene's germline CDR1 is LGHDT and CDR2 YNNKEL (reference sequence). This chain's CDR3 is CASSQGTGFLGNTIYF. CDR3 DNA sequence: TGTGCCAGCAGCCAAGGGACAGGGTTTCTCGGAAACACCATATATTTT.

The V and J genes are TRBV30 and TRBJ1-2; D is undetermined. Germline-derived CDR1 and CDR2 are GTSNPN and SVGIG (reference sequence). The CDR3 is made up of 13 amino acids. V was shortened by 1 base and J by 2 bases, with 8 bases between the two germline ends. The CDR3 spells CAWSDKRNYGYTF. The DNA of the CDR3 is TGTGCCTGGAGTGACAAGAGGAACTATGGCTACACCTTC.

V is TRBV4-1 and J is TRBJ2-7, with TRBD1 matching over 8 bases. Per the germline V gene, CDR1 is MGHRA and CDR2 is YSYEKL. The trim removed 0 bases at V and 0 bases at J, leaving 7 bases unmatched. The CDR3 runs 17 residues. CDR3 bases: TGCGCCAGCAGCCAAGATGAGAACAGGGGGGCCTCCTACGAGCAGTACTTC. Its translation is CASSQDENRGASYEQYF.